These T cell receptor beta chains were read from a single sample in a study of cytomegalovirus exposure and HLA in healthy donors. Clones were sequenced by immunoSEQ multiplex PCR, and TCRdb holds only the in-frame ones, with some missing. The table shows some 190,000 clones, with roughly 80% occurring only once. The sample taken for sequencing was PBMCs. The receptor set was obtained from a woman aged 18-29 years in good health and CMV-seronegative. CDR3s include the opening cysteine and the closing phenylalanine or tryptophan. D genes are given only for firm matches. Only some rows state a clone size, as once, few, many or a class for expanded clones.

D | size | J | V | CDR3 | DNA
NA | NA | TRBJ1-2 | TRBV5-4 | CASSPGLGPSNYGYTF | TGTGCCAGCAGCCCGGGACTGGGACCCTCTAACTATGGCTACACCTTC
TRBD2 | few | TRBJ2-3 | TRBV9 | CASSSGRPDTQYF | TGTGCCTCCTCTAGCGGGCGCCCAGATACGCAGTATTTT
NA | NA | TRBJ2-1 | TRBV6-1 | CASRSGGYNEQFF | TGTGCCAGCAGATCCGGGGGCTACAATGAGCAGTTCTTC
NA | few | TRBJ2-7 | TRBV28 | CASSLAGSSYEQYF | TGTGCCAGCAGTTTAGCGGGGAGCTCCTACGAGCAGTACTTC
TRBD1 | NA | TRBJ1-2 | TRBV25-1 | CASSEFSDRGYGYTF | TGTGCCAGCAGTGAATTTTCGGACAGGGGCTATGGCTACACCTTC
NA | NA | TRBJ2-5 | TRBV6-6 | CASKLRGVETQYF | TGTGCCAGCAAACTCAGGGGCGTAGAGACCCAGTACTTC
NA | once | TRBJ2-7 | TRBV7-9 | CASSLVGAEYEQYF | TGTGCCAGCAGCTTAGTTGGTGCAGAATACGAGCAGTACTTC
NA | NA | TRBJ2-3 | TRBV11-2 | CASSPSTDTQYF | TGTGCCAGCAGTCCGAGCACAGATACGCAGTATTTT
TRBD1 | NA | TRBJ2-1 | TRBV7-2 | CASSARGTGGWNEQFF | TGTGCCAGCAGCGCACGCGGGACAGGGGGCTGGAATGAGCAGTTCTTC
TRBD2 | NA | TRBJ2-7 | TRBV11-2 | CASSLGGGISYEQYF | TGTGCCAGCAGCTTAGGCGGGGGTATCTCCTACGAGCAGTACTTC
TRBD1 | NA | TRBJ2-7 | TRBV5-6 | CASSLGRGLGEQYF | TGTGCCAGCAGCTTGGGCAGGGGGCTAGGTGAGCAGTACTTC
NA | NA | TRBJ2-7 | TRBV27 | CASSLASTYEQYF | TGTGCCAGCAGTTTGGCCAGTACCTACGAGCAGTACTTC
TRBD2 | NA | TRBJ2-1 | TRBV7-6 | CASSLVLAGGNEQFF | TGTGCCAGCAGCTTAGTACTAGCGGGGGGTAATGAGCAGTTCTTC
TRBD1 | few | TRBJ1-4 | TRBV4-1 | CASSQEAGGLKKLFF | TGCGCCAGCAGCCAAGAGGCAGGGGGCTTGAAAAAACTGTTTTTT
NA | NA | TRBJ1-6 | TRBV5-1 | CASSLVAGDSPLHF | TGCGCCAGCAGCTTGGTGGCAGGGGACTCACCCCTCCACTTT
TRBD1 | NA | TRBJ1-3 | TRBV6-1 | CASSVFTGVGNTIYF | TGTGCCAGCAGTGTTTTTACAGGGGTTGGAAACACCATATATTTT
NA | NA | TRBJ2-5 | TRBV7-3 | CASSLEGTPEETQYF | TGTGCCAGCAGCTTAGAAGGGACACCTGAAGAGACCCAGTACTTC
TRBD2 | NA | TRBJ2-1 | TRBV9 | CTSSAPGGGGNEQFF | TGTACCAGCAGCGCCCCGGGCGGGGGGGGAAATGAGCAGTTCTTC
NA | NA | TRBJ1-3 | TRBV6-5 | CASSFTGTKGGNTIYF | TGTGCCAGCAGTTTCACTGGGACAAAGGGAGGAAACACCATATATTTT
NA | NA | TRBJ1-1 | TRBV6-6 | CASSWGATGNTEAFF | TGTGCCAGCAGTTGGGGAGCGACGGGGAACACTGAAGCTTTCTTT
TRBD1 | NA | TRBJ2-3 | TRBV29-1 | CSAAGGADTQYF | TGCAGCGCTGCAGGGGGCGCAGATACGCAGTATTTT
TRBD1 | NA | TRBJ1-2 | TRBV6-5 | CASRYRGSYGYTF | TGTGCCAGCCGTTACAGGGGTAGCTATGGCTACACCTTC
NA | NA | TRBJ1-3 | TRBV6-1 | CASSGQVRSGNTIYF | TGTGCCAGCAGTGGACAGGTTCGCTCTGGAAACACCATATATTTT
NA | NA | TRBJ1-6 | TRBV18 | CASSPSDSLNSPLHF | TGTGCCAGCTCACCAAGCGACAGTCTCAATTCACCCCTCCACTTT
TRBD2 | few | TRBJ2-7 | TRBV7-2 | CASSPQSGGPYEQYF | TGTGCCAGCAGCCCACAAAGCGGGGGCCCCTACGAGCAGTACTTC
NA | NA | TRBJ2-7 | TRBV10-3 | CAITPGRGRNEQYF | TGTGCCATCACCCCCGGCAGGGGGAGGAACGAGCAGTACTTC
TRBD2 | NA | TRBJ2-3 | TRBV12-5 | CASGATSDAQYF | TGTGCTAGTGGTGCCACTAGCGACGCGCAGTATTTT
TRBD1 | NA | TRBJ2-7 | TRBV15 | CATRGQGASYEQYF | TGTGCCACCAGGGGACAGGGGGCGTCCTACGAGCAGTACTTC
TRBD1 | NA | TRBJ2-1 | TRBV5-1 | CASSLEGAGAIRQFF | TGCGCCAGCAGCTTGGAGGGGGCAGGGGCAATTAGGCAGTTCTTC
NA | NA | TRBJ1-1 | TRBV10-1 | CASFRDTEFTEAFF | TGCGCCAGCTTCCGGGACACCGAATTCACTGAAGCTTTCTTT
NA | NA | TRBJ2-2 | TRBV7-2 | CASSLFTGLGTGELFF | TGTGCCAGCAGCTTGTTCACAGGGCTGGGCACCGGGGAGCTGTTTTTT
NA | NA | TRBJ2-3 | TRBV11-3 | CASSLGGIRATDTQYF | TGTGCCAGCAGCTTGGGCGGGATTAGGGCCACAGATACGCAGTATTTT
TRBD1 | NA | TRBJ2-7 | TRBV28 | CASRSWNRGLPEQYF | TGTGCCAGCAGATCGTGGAACAGGGGTCTCCCCGAGCAGTACTTC
TRBD2 | NA | TRBJ2-2 | TRBV13 | CASSVTRLAGDLTNTGELFF | TGTGCCAGCAGCGTCACCCGACTAGCGGGGGACCTAACGAACACCGGGGAGCTGTTTTTT
NA | NA | TRBJ1-1 | TRBV6-5 | CASSYIGLAEAFF | TGTGCCAGCAGTTACATCGGGTTGGCTGAAGCTTTCTTT
NA | NA | TRBJ1-1 | TRBV6-5 | CASSYEDTLDTEAFF | TGTGCCAGCAGTTACGAAGACACCCTGGACACTGAAGCTTTCTTT
NA | NA | TRBJ2-2 | TRBV4-1 | CASSQDGQGSTGELFF | TGCGCCAGCAGCCAAGATGGGCAGGGGAGTACCGGGGAGCTGTTTTTT
TRBD1 | NA | TRBJ1-1 | TRBV7-9 | CAGLGTGKDEAFF | TGTGCCGGATTAGGGACAGGGAAGGATGAAGCTTTCTTT
TRBD2 | few | TRBJ2-7 | TRBV4-3 | CASSPGTSGSYEQYF | TGCGCCAGCAGCCCGGGGACTAGCGGGAGCTACGAGCAGTACTTC
NA | NA | TRBJ2-7 | TRBV27 | CASSFTGSYEQYF | TGTGCCAGCAGTTTTACAGGTTCATACGAGCAGTACTTC
TRBD2 | NA | TRBJ2-1 | TRBV2 | CASSEGSGGNNEQFF | TGTGCCAGCAGTGAAGGTAGCGGGGGAAACAATGAGCAGTTCTTC
TRBD2 | NA | TRBJ2-5 | TRBV6-5 | CASSYTGLDGTQYF | TGTGCCAGCAGTTACACAGGACTAGACGGGACCCAGTACTTC
NA | NA | TRBJ1-2 | TRBV5-4 | CASSLDGNYGYTF | TGTGCCAGCAGCTTGGACGGTAACTATGGCTACACCTTC
NA | NA | TRBJ2-5 | TRBV6-5 | CASSYVRFSETQYF | TGTGCCAGCAGTTATGTGAGGTTCTCGGAGACCCAGTACTTC
TRBD2 | NA | TRBJ2-1 | TRBV5-4 | CASSLAGTRTTYNEQFF | TGTGCCAGCAGCTTGGCCGGGACTAGAACAACCTACAATGAGCAGTTCTTC